This TCR beta chain was sequenced for a study of Ad26.COV2.S vaccination and SARS-CoV-2 variants (dated by TCRdb to the early 2020s). A note on the overall study: Vaccine-arm donors came from COV1001, a multicentre, randomized, double-blind, placebo-controlled phase I-IIa trial of Ad26.COV2.S in healthy adults. Throughout the experiments and outcome assessment, investigators stayed blinded to trial group allocation. The specificity and breadth of SARS-CoV-2-reactive T cell receptors after Ad26.COV2.S vaccination were assessed by TCRbeta repertoire sequencing. Ad26.COV2.S was administered intramuscularly at 5 x 10^10 or 1 x 10^11 viral particles, either as a single shot or as two shots given 56 days apart. Participants in the trial were split at random into five groups of five each, receiving low-dose or high-dose Ad26.COV2.S once or twice, or else placebo on both occasions. The TCR-sequenced set comprised approximately 30 samples: some 19 Ad26.COV2.S vaccine recipients, 5 placebo recipients and 8 SARS-CoV-2 convalescent individuals. Summary of the overall study and its limitations: Vaccine and placebo recipients had similar non-spike TCR breadth, a finding consistent with the vaccine containing only spike. Substantial breadth of spike-specific CD8+ and CD4+ T cell responses was reported after vaccination. The study lacked the statistical power to compare responses across vaccine doses or regimens. Ad26.COV2.S recipients had higher spike-specific TCR breadth than placebo recipients (P = 0.0014). It was noted by the authors that total T cell responses may have been underestimated by the TCR breadth and depth analyses.

TCRbeta CDR3 regions were sequenced with the immunoSEQ Assay. After extraction, genomic DNA underwent amplification by bias-controlled multiplex PCR, followed by high-throughput sequencing. On the authors' methods: To quantify the absolute abundance of every unique TCRbeta CDR3 region, sequences were collapsed and filtered. Usable DNA was measured by amplifying reference genes present in all nucleated cells, and TCRbeta template counts were normalized to that usable DNA to estimate T cell fraction. Repertoire TCRs were annotated as SARS-CoV-2-specific by exact matching of V gene, CDR3 amino acid sequence and J gene to a known reactive TCR set. MIRA supplied the reference SARS-CoV-2 TCR set, which was filtered for enrichment in COVID-19-positive ImmuneCODE repertoires so that public or cross-reactive TCRs were removed. Using the MIRA antigens, annotated TCRs were further analysed by specific ORF or by position within an ORF. Breadth was defined as the number of annotated unique rearrangements divided by the total number of unique productive rearrangements, and depth was defined as the summed frequency of the annotated unique rearrangements. Two-sided Wilcoxon rank-sum tests were applied when comparing TCR breadth between groups. TCRdb holds this immuneACCESS table with in-frame rearrangements only. Some clones are missing; in checked studies, unresolved V genes explain under half, and the rest has no known cause. V, J and clone size were drawn from that table, and D and trimming were deduced from the DNA. In all, the sample holds about half a million clones, and 70% to 90% of those were seen once. The ten largest clones add up to around 1.8% of the sample.

The sample's treatment or condition label, decoded: over 15 received Ad26.COV2.S at low or high dose, single or two shots; roughly five received placebo; per-sample allocation not given. For vaccine and placebo recipients, repertoires were sequenced using samples collected on day 63 after the first injection. In Cohort 1b, about 25 adults aged 18-55 years were enrolled at a single site in Boston, USA, between 29 July and 7 August 2020. Ad26.COV2.S consisted of a replication-incompetent adenovirus type 26 vector by which a prefusion-stabilized SARS-CoV-2 spike protein from the original Wuhan strain was expressed. About this clone itself: This clone's antigen is unknown. No per-base quality is available; no much larger clone lies one base away.

The cysteine opens and the phenylalanine closes a CDR3 of 18 amino acids. Only the CDR3 DNA is retained, 54 bases long and in frame from the first base. Here V drops 2 bases and J drops 5 bases, and the junction holds 15 bases not matched to any gene. Via the germline V gene (reference sequence), CDR1 is GTSNPN and CDR2 SVGIG. The sequencing used peripheral blood, collected in a trial of Ad26.COV2.S vaccine versus placebo. The chain is made from TRBV30 and TRBJ1-6, with TRBD1 matching 7 junction bases. The receptor was derived from a person aged 18-65 years who received the Ad26.COV2.S COVID-19 vaccine or a placebo. In nucleotides, the sequence is TGTGCCTGGAGTCCGGGACAGAAGACTCTCGCCCATAATTCACCCCTCCACTTT. This gives the protein CAWSPGQKTLAHNSPLHF.